These T cell receptor beta chains were read from a single sample in a study of T cells in Graves' hyperthyroidism and ophthalmopathy. From the multiplex PCR reads, TCRdb called clonotypes with MiXCR, one entry per CDR3 protein. Seen here are about 420,000 distinct CDR3 sequences, roughly an eighth observed once, and the top ten hold less than 6.5%. Sequencing was carried out using blood. Receptor source: a woman in her late teens or twenties with Graves' hyperthyroidism. Each CDR3 is given with its conserved first and last residue. The order of the fields is V gene, J gene, clone size, D gene, CDR3 DNA, CDR3 protein. A D gene is named only where the DNA matches it firmly. Clone size is not always given. Where it is, it says once, few, many or a class for expanded clones.

V gene: TRBV20-1; J gene: TRBJ2-7; clone size: many; D gene: TRBD1; CDR3 DNA: TGCAGTGCTAGAGATGGGACAGGGTCTGCCGAGCAGTACTTC; CDR3 protein: CSARDGTGSAEQYF
V gene: TRBV7-9; J gene: TRBJ2-2; clone size: -; D gene: TRBD1; CDR3 DNA: TGTGCCAGCAGCCCCAGACAGGGTGGGACCGGGGAGCTGTTTTTT; CDR3 protein: CASSPRQGGTGELFF
V gene: TRBV15; J gene: TRBJ2-1; clone size: -; D gene: -; CDR3 DNA: TGTGCCACCAGCGGAGATCCCCCCCCCGTCTACAATGAGCAGTTCTTC; CDR3 protein: CATSGDPPPVYNEQFF
V gene: TRBV19; J gene: TRBJ1-2; clone size: -; D gene: -; CDR3 DNA: TGTGCCAGTAGTATGAGGGGCTATGGCTACACCTTC; CDR3 protein: CASSMRGYGYTF
V gene: TRBV7-3; J gene: TRBJ2-1; clone size: many; D gene: -; CDR3 DNA: TGTGCCAGCAGCTGGGGGGGGCGGGAGAAAAATGAGCAGTTCTTC; CDR3 protein: CASSWGGREKNEQFF
V gene: TRBV10-3; J gene: TRBJ2-4; clone size: -; D gene: TRBD2; CDR3 DNA: TGTGCCATCAGTGAGACTAGCGGAGGAAACATTCAGTACTTC; CDR3 protein: CAISETSGGNIQYF
V gene: TRBV18; J gene: TRBJ2-1; clone size: many; D gene: TRBD1; CDR3 DNA: TGTGCCAGCTCACCATTAGGACAGGTAATCGAGAATGAGCAGTTCTTC; CDR3 protein: CASSPLGQVIENEQFF
V gene: TRBV28; J gene: TRBJ2-7; clone size: many; D gene: -; CDR3 DNA: TGTGCCAGCAGACTTACAGCACCGGGGCTCTACGAGCAGTACTTC; CDR3 protein: CASRLTAPGLYEQYF
V gene: TRBV5-1; J gene: TRBJ2-3; clone size: many; D gene: TRBD1; CDR3 DNA: TGCGCCAGCAGCTTGGCCATTGGACAGGGCGGGTCAGATACGCAGTATTTT; CDR3 protein: CASSLAIGQGGSDTQYF
V gene: TRBV28; J gene: TRBJ2-4; clone size: many; D gene: -; CDR3 DNA: TGTGCCAGCACAAAACCAGGGGTTGTGTACATTCAGTACTTC; CDR3 protein: CASTKPGVVYIQYF
V gene: TRBV5-5; J gene: TRBJ1-1; clone size: many; D gene: -; CDR3 DNA: TGTGCCAGCAGCTTAGGCACGAACACTGAAGCTTTCTTT; CDR3 protein: CASSLGTNTEAFF
V gene: TRBV28; J gene: TRBJ2-7; clone size: many; D gene: TRBD1; CDR3 DNA: TGTGCCAGCAGTGCACCCGGGACAGGGCTTGGGGAGCAGTACTTC; CDR3 protein: CASSAPGTGLGEQYF
V gene: TRBV10-1; J gene: TRBJ2-3; clone size: many; D gene: -; CDR3 DNA: TGCGCCAGCAGTGAGAGCGGCACAGATACGCAGTATTTT; CDR3 protein: CASSESGTDTQYF
V gene: TRBV28; J gene: TRBJ1-6; clone size: once; D gene: -; CDR3 DNA: TGTGCCAGCAGCAGAATTCGACCACCCCTCCACTTT; CDR3 protein: CASSRIRPPLHF
V gene: TRBV6-2/TRBV6-3; J gene: TRBJ2-7; clone size: many; D gene: TRBD2; CDR3 DNA: TGTGCCAGCGGGATTGGGACTAGCGGGAGGATTAACGAGCAGTACTTC; CDR3 protein: CASGIGTSGRINEQYF
V gene: TRBV20-1; J gene: TRBJ1-1; clone size: few; D gene: -; CDR3 DNA: TGCAGTGCCCGGGGACCCGCGCTAAACACTGAAGCTTTCTTT; CDR3 protein: CSARGPALNTEAFF
V gene: TRBV29-1; J gene: TRBJ1-2; clone size: many; D gene: TRBD1; CDR3 DNA: TGCAGCGTCGGACAGGGTCAAGATGGCTACACCTTC; CDR3 protein: CSVGQGQDGYTF
V gene: TRBV30; J gene: TRBJ2-1; clone size: many; D gene: -; CDR3 DNA: TGTGCCTGGAGTGTATCTTTTCGTGGGGGGAACGAGCAGTTCTTC; CDR3 protein: CAWSVSFRGGNEQFF
V gene: TRBV5-1; J gene: TRBJ1-1; clone size: many; D gene: -; CDR3 DNA: TGCGCCAGCAGGGAGACAGGAATGAACACTGAAGCTTTCTTT; CDR3 protein: CASRETGMNTEAFF
V gene: TRBV20-1; J gene: TRBJ2-1; clone size: -; D gene: TRBD2; CDR3 DNA: TGCAGTGCCCTTCCACTAGCGGGAGTCGCCAATGAGCAGTTCTTC; CDR3 protein: CSALPLAGVANEQFF
V gene: TRBV4-1; J gene: TRBJ2-7; clone size: many; D gene: -; CDR3 DNA: TGCGCCAGCAGCCTAACTAGGGACCCCACGTCAAACGAGCAGTACTTC; CDR3 protein: CASSLTRDPTSNEQYF
V gene: TRBV29-1; J gene: TRBJ2-5; clone size: many; D gene: -; CDR3 DNA: TGCAGCGTAACAGGGTACGTCGACCAAGAGACCCAGTACTTC; CDR3 protein: CSVTGYVDQETQYF
V gene: TRBV10-3; J gene: TRBJ1-1; clone size: many; D gene: -; CDR3 DNA: TGTGCCATCAGTGAGTCCTCCGTTAACACTGAAGCTTTCTTT; CDR3 protein: CAISESSVNTEAFF
V gene: TRBV27; J gene: TRBJ2-2; clone size: few; D gene: TRBD1; CDR3 DNA: TGTGCCAGCACTCTAGCCGGGACAGGGAACACCGGGGAGCTGCTTTTT; CDR3 protein: CASTLAGTGNTGELLF
V gene: TRBV7-2; J gene: TRBJ2-7; clone size: many; D gene: -; CDR3 DNA: TGTGCCAGCAGCCGAGACTACGAGCAGTACTTC; CDR3 protein: CASSRDYEQYF
V gene: TRBV18; J gene: TRBJ2-1; clone size: -; D gene: TRBD1; CDR3 DNA: TGTGCCAGCTCAACCCAGGGGGTCTTGGATGAGCAGTTCTTC; CDR3 protein: CASSTQGVLDEQFF
V gene: TRBV6-1; J gene: TRBJ2-1; clone size: many; D gene: -; CDR3 DNA: TGTGCCAGCAGTTACAGAGCAACCTACAATGAGCAGTTCTTC; CDR3 protein: CASSYRATYNEQFF
V gene: TRBV5-1; J gene: TRBJ1-4; clone size: many; D gene: -; CDR3 DNA: TGCGCCAGCAGCTTGTTAGGGGGGAAGGATGAAAAACTGTTTTTT; CDR3 protein: CASSLLGGKDEKLFF
V gene: TRBV15; J gene: TRBJ2-4; clone size: -; D gene: -; CDR3 DNA: TGTGCCACCAGCTCGGTAGGGGGAGTAACCATTCAGTACTTC; CDR3 protein: CATSSVGGVTIQYF
V gene: TRBV20-1; J gene: TRBJ1-1; clone size: many; D gene: -; CDR3 DNA: TGCAGTGCACTCCGTGAGGGTGGGAACACTGAAGCTTTCTTT; CDR3 protein: CSALREGGNTEAFF
V gene: TRBV20-1; J gene: TRBJ2-7; clone size: -; D gene: -; CDR3 DNA: TGCAGTGCCAGCTCACAAAATACAGGAAGGATCAGCTCCTACGAGCAGTACTTC; CDR3 protein: CSASSQNTGRISSYEQYF
V gene: TRBV5-5; J gene: TRBJ2-7; clone size: many; D gene: -; CDR3 DNA: TGTGCCAGCAGCAACACCAGAACCGGCTACGAGCAGTACTTC; CDR3 protein: CASSNTRTGYEQYF
V gene: TRBV5-6; J gene: TRBJ1-1; clone size: few; D gene: -; CDR3 DNA: TGTGCCAGCAGCCAGGGACCGGGGAGCGCTGAAGCTTTCTTT; CDR3 protein: CASSQGPGSAEAFF
V gene: TRBV9; J gene: TRBJ2-2; clone size: -; D gene: TRBD1; CDR3 DNA: TGTGCCAGCAGCGTAGGACCTGGACAGGGGACGGGCGGGGAGCTGTTTTTT; CDR3 protein: CASSVGPGQGTGGELFF
V gene: TRBV7-9; J gene: TRBJ2-7; clone size: many; D gene: TRBD2; CDR3 DNA: TGTGCCAGCAGCTTAGGTACTAGCGGGAACGAGCAGTACTTC; CDR3 protein: CASSLGTSGNEQYF
V gene: TRBV2; J gene: TRBJ2-1; clone size: many; D gene: -; CDR3 DNA: TGTGCCAGCAGTTTGGGTCCGGGCAATGAGCAGTTCTTC; CDR3 protein: CASSLGPGNEQFF
V gene: TRBV25-1; J gene: TRBJ2-7; clone size: few; D gene: TRBD1; CDR3 DNA: TGTGCCAGCCGGGGACAGGGGTTCTACGAGCAGTACTTC; CDR3 protein: CASRGQGFYEQYF
V gene: TRBV20-1; J gene: TRBJ2-2; clone size: many; D gene: TRBD2; CDR3 DNA: TGCAGTGCTCCTCAACGACTAGCGGGAGGGGGGGAGCTGTTTTTT; CDR3 protein: CSAPQRLAGGGELFF
V gene: TRBV7-9; J gene: TRBJ2-1; clone size: few; D gene: -; CDR3 DNA: TGTGCCAGCGGACTGGGCGTTGAGCAGTTCTTC; CDR3 protein: CASGLGVEQFF
V gene: TRBV6-1; J gene: TRBJ2-6; clone size: many; D gene: -; CDR3 DNA: TGTGCCTCCTACGCGTGGGCGTCTGGGGCCAACGTCCTGACTTTC; CDR3 protein: CASYAWASGANVLTF
V gene: TRBV27; J gene: TRBJ2-4; clone size: -; D gene: -; CDR3 DNA: TGTGCCAGCAGTTTACAGGGGGGAAGCCAAAACATTCAGTACTTC; CDR3 protein: CASSLQGGSQNIQYF
V gene: TRBV12-5; J gene: TRBJ2-1; clone size: many; D gene: TRBD2; CDR3 DNA: TGTGCTAGTGGTACCAGACAGGGGGCTCTCTTGACTAGCGGGAGGGCCGATGAGCAGTTCTTC; CDR3 protein: CASGTRQGALLTSGRADEQFF
V gene: TRBV5-1; J gene: TRBJ2-3; clone size: few; D gene: TRBD2; CDR3 DNA: TGCGCCAGCAGCTCAGGACTAGCGAGAGGTCCAGATACGCAGTATTTT; CDR3 protein: CASSSGLARGPDTQYF
V gene: TRBV6-2/TRBV6-3; J gene: TRBJ1-4; clone size: -; D gene: -; CDR3 DNA: TGTGCCAGCGCGCCGGGACCGAATAATGAAGAACTGTTTTTT; CDR3 protein: CASAPGPNNEELFF
V gene: TRBV11-2; J gene: TRBJ2-3; clone size: many; D gene: -; CDR3 DNA: TGTGCCAGCAGCATAAGCGGACCCACAGATACGCAGTATTTT; CDR3 protein: CASSISGPTDTQYF